This is a list of T cell receptor beta chains from one sample in a study of patients and donors after allogeneic stem cell transplantation. MiXCR was run by TCRdb on the RT-PCR reads, yielding one entry per CDR3 protein. Of 920,000 or so distinct CDR3 sequences listed, about a sixth were seen once; the top ten hold approximately 5.9%. The sequencing input was blood, either unsorted or a sorted T cell fraction (not recorded which). The receptor source for this set is a human donor who was either an allogeneic HSCT recipient or a stem cell or donor lymphocyte infusion donor (not recorded which). It is not recorded whose cells these are; they may come from a transplant donor. Each CDR3 is given with its conserved first and last residue. The D gene is left open where the match is weak. A clone size is listed for some rows: how often the clone was seen (once, few, many), or a class if it is expanded.

V gene	clone size	CDR3 length	D gene	J gene	CDR3 protein	CDR3 DNA
TRBV9	-	14	-	TRBJ2-5	CASSVGRLQETQYF	TGTGCCAGCAGCGTAGGGCGTCTACAAGAGACCCAGTACTTC
TRBV20-1	few	14	TRBD2	TRBJ2-7	CSARDRRGDPLQYF	TGCAGTGCTAGAGATAGACGGGGGGACCCTTTGCAGTACTTC
TRBV4-3	few	13	-	TRBJ2-3	CASSRGGPDTQYF	TGCGCCAGCAGCAGGGGGGGCCCAGATACGCAGTATTTT
TRBV7-8	-	16	TRBD1	TRBJ1-5	CASSSRDRFLHQPQHF	TGTGCCAGCAGCTCCCGGGACAGGTTTCTCCATCAGCCCCAGCATTTT
TRBV20-1	few	14	-	TRBJ2-5	CSASSLAAKETQYF	TGCAGTGCTAGTTCCCTGGCGGCCAAAGAGACCCAGTACTTC
TRBV6-5	-	15	TRBD1	TRBJ2-3	CASSYNRGSTDTQYF	TGTGCCAGCAGTTATAACAGGGGATCTACCGATACGCAGTATTTT
TRBV5-1	few	13	-	TRBJ1-3	CASSLAGSNTIYF	TGCGCCAGCAGCTTGGCCGGGTCAAACACCATATATTTT
TRBV7-9	few	17	TRBD1	TRBJ2-5	CASSLTLQGSYQETQYF	TGTGCCAGCAGCTTAACGCTACAGGGGTCGTACCAAGAGACCCAGTACTTC
TRBV19	-	12	-	TRBJ1-1	CASTPRSVEAFF	TGTGCCAGTACCCCGAGGTCAGTAGAAGCTTTCTTT
TRBV20-1	few	11	-	TRBJ2-7	CSATRSYEQYF	TGCAGTGCCACCCGCTCCTACGAGCAGTACTTC
TRBV12-3/TRBV12-4	few	18	-	TRBJ1-4	CASRAEGGRERTNEKLFF	TGTGCCAGCAGGGCCGAAGGGGGACGCGAAAGAACTAATGAAAAACTGTTTTTT
TRBV5-1	-	12	-	TRBJ2-3	CASSQQADTQYF	TGCGCCAGCAGCCAACAGGCAGATACGCAGTATTTT